This T cell receptor (beta chain) was sequenced during a study of shared clonotypes between healthy human individuals. With 1 base removed from V and 8 bases from J, the gap between germline ends came to 14 bases. The CDR3 is 14 residues long. The germline V gene has CDR1 MNHNS and CDR2 SASEGT. Memory CD4+ cells were the fraction left after CD45RA+ naive selection. The method was immunoSEQ multiplex PCR; TCRdb's version includes in-frame clones alone and lacks a portion of them. The profile shows more than 1.2 million clones, approximately 98.5% of them singletons. This clonotype was obtained from a man aged 25 to 40 in good health. Sequenced sample: naive CD4+ T cells sorted from blood. The subset was: CD45RA+ positively selected. The genes are TRBV6-1 and TRBJ1-2, with D maybe TRBD1 (6 bases). The CDR3 spells CASSEVAGVGGYTF. The CDR3 region has the DNA TGTGCCAGCAGTGAAGTTGCAGGGGTTGGGGGCTACACCTTC.